This TCR beta chain was recovered during a study of cytomegalovirus exposure and HLA in healthy donors. About this clone: As yet, its antigen is unknown.

The germline CDR1 and CDR2 sequences are ENHRY and SYGVKD. V lost 3 bases and J 7 bases, leaving 19 bases between the germline ends. The CDR3 is 15 residues long. The PCR had 60 Vbeta and 13 Jbeta primers. The method was immunoSEQ multiplex PCR; TCRdb's version includes in-frame clones alone and lacks a portion of them. The sample has around 130,000 clones, 81% seen once. Study observations and caveats: TCR beta chain V- and J-gene trimming was linked, in a later analysis, to a missense variant in DCLRE1C. Published work reported that the classifier diagnosed cytomegalovirus status with high specificity and sensitivity.

Specimen: PBMCs. The clonotype originates from a man aged 18 to 29 in good health and CMV-seronegative. This chain joins TRBV10-3 and TRBJ2-7; a weak D match, TRBD1 (6 bases). CDR3 nucleotide sequence: TGTGCCATCAGTGATCCACCGGGACACCGGTGGGAGCAGTACTTC. Its protein product is CAISDPPGHRWEQYF.